This is a list of T cell receptor beta chains from one sample in a study of long-term antiretroviral therapy in people with HIV. The protocol was immunoSEQ multiplex PCR, while the TCRdb copy is restricted to in-frame clones and leaves out a portion. This sample has approximately 36,000 clones, with almost 85% found just once. Specimen: unsorted PBMCs, collected 0.6 years after starting antiretroviral therapy. These receptors were obtained from a man aged 18 to 30 with HIV. CDR3s include the opening cysteine and the closing phenylalanine or tryptophan. D genes are given only for firm matches. Some rows have no size entry. The others give once, few or many, or a class for an expanded clone.

abundance: .
d_gene: .
j_gene: TRBJ2-3
v_gene: TRBV9
CDR3aa: CASSVDSGHTQYF
CDR3nt: TGTGCCAGCAGCGTAGACTCGGGGCATACGCAGTATTTT

abundance: .
d_gene: .
j_gene: TRBJ2-5
v_gene: TRBV5-6
CDR3aa: CASSLASVMEETQYF
CDR3nt: TGTGCCAGCAGCTTGGCCTCAGTGATGGAAGAGACCCAGTACTTC

abundance: .
d_gene: .
j_gene: TRBJ2-7
v_gene: TRBV18
CDR3aa: CASSPTALYEQYF
CDR3nt: TGTGCCAGCTCACCGACAGCACTCTACGAGCAGTACTTC

abundance: few
d_gene: .
j_gene: TRBJ1-1
v_gene: TRBV5-4
CDR3aa: CASSLPLDTEAFF
CDR3nt: TGTGCCAGCAGCTTACCACTTGACACTGAAGCTTTCTTT

abundance: .
d_gene: .
j_gene: TRBJ2-7
v_gene: TRBV11-2
CDR3aa: CASSLAMGPLNTVQYF
CDR3nt: TGTGCCAGCAGCTTAGCCATGGGACCCTTAAACACCGTGCAGTACTTC

abundance: .
d_gene: TRBD2
j_gene: TRBJ2-7
v_gene: TRBV7-9
CDR3aa: CASSPPGLAASYEQYF
CDR3nt: TGTGCCAGCAGCCCCCCGGGACTAGCGGCCTCCTACGAGCAGTACTTC

abundance: .
d_gene: .
j_gene: TRBJ2-7
v_gene: TRBV2
CDR3aa: CASLRDSYEQYF
CDR3nt: TGTGCCAGTCTTCGGGATTCCTACGAGCAGTACTTC

abundance: .
d_gene: .
j_gene: TRBJ1-5
v_gene: TRBV7-2
CDR3aa: CASSIKGGQPQHF
CDR3nt: TGTGCCAGCAGCATCAAGGGGGGGCAGCCCCAGCATTTT

abundance: .
d_gene: .
j_gene: TRBJ1-1
v_gene: TRBV6-6
CDR3aa: CASGAGNTEAFF
CDR3nt: TGTGCCAGTGGGGCAGGGAACACTGAAGCTTTCTTT

abundance: .
d_gene: .
j_gene: TRBJ1-2
v_gene: TRBV25-1
CDR3aa: CASSEFQVANYGYTF
CDR3nt: TGTGCCAGCAGTGAATTTCAGGTTGCTAACTATGGCTACACCTTC

abundance: .
d_gene: .
j_gene: TRBJ2-5
v_gene: TRBV7-2
CDR3aa: CASSPEGRTSYQETQYF
CDR3nt: TGTGCCAGCAGCCCCGAGGGCCGGACATCGTACCAAGAGACCCAGTACTTC

abundance: .
d_gene: TRBD1
j_gene: TRBJ2-7
v_gene: TRBV5-4
CDR3aa: CASSLADRGSYEQYF
CDR3nt: TGTGCCAGCAGCTTGGCGGACAGGGGATCCTACGAGCAGTACTTC

abundance: .
d_gene: .
j_gene: TRBJ2-2
v_gene: TRBV5-8
CDR3aa: CASSLPGSTNTGELFF
CDR3nt: TGTGCCAGCAGTCTCCCGGGGAGCACGAACACCGGGGAGCTGTTTTTT

abundance: .
d_gene: .
j_gene: TRBJ1-1
v_gene: TRBV30
CDR3aa: CAWTTGIGNTEAFF
CDR3nt: TGTGCCTGGACGACAGGTATAGGGAACACTGAAGCTTTCTTT

abundance: .
d_gene: .
j_gene: TRBJ1-2
v_gene: TRBV4-1
CDR3aa: CASSQHRVNGYTF
CDR3nt: TGCGCCAGCAGCCAACACAGGGTCAATGGCTACACCTTC

abundance: .
d_gene: TRBD2
j_gene: TRBJ2-1
v_gene: TRBV28
CDR3aa: CASSPTGLAGGHSYNEQFF
CDR3nt: TGTGCCAGCAGTCCGACCGGACTAGCGGGAGGGCATTCCTACAATGAGCAGTTCTTC

abundance: few
d_gene: .
j_gene: TRBJ2-7
v_gene: TRBV4-2
CDR3aa: CASSQDGSSNYEQYF
CDR3nt: TGTGCCAGCAGCCAAGATGGCTCTAGCAACTACGAGCAGTACTTC

abundance: .
d_gene: .
j_gene: TRBJ2-2
v_gene: TRBV19
CDR3aa: CASSIAGAGTGELFF
CDR3nt: TGTGCCAGTAGTATAGCGGGAGCCGGCACCGGGGAGCTGTTTTTT

abundance: .
d_gene: .
j_gene: TRBJ1-5
v_gene: TRBV19
CDR3aa: CASSPTVNSNQPQHF
CDR3nt: TGTGCCAGTAGTCCGACGGTTAATAGCAATCAGCCCCAGCATTTT

abundance: .
d_gene: TRBD1
j_gene: TRBJ2-2
v_gene: TRBV7-9
CDR3aa: CASIRQGDVGELFF
CDR3nt: TGTGCCAGCATTCGACAGGGCGACGTCGGGGAGCTGTTTTTT

abundance: .
d_gene: TRBD1
j_gene: TRBJ1-1
v_gene: TRBV7-2
CDR3aa: CASSLRGRTGGTEAFF
CDR3nt: TGTGCCAGCAGCTTAAGGGGGAGGACAGGGGGCACTGAAGCTTTCTTT

abundance: few
d_gene: .
j_gene: TRBJ2-3
v_gene: TRBV5-1
CDR3aa: CASSLNGGTLNVDTQYF
CDR3nt: TGCGCCAGCAGCTTAAATGGGGGAACCCTTAACGTAGATACGCAGTATTTT

abundance: .
d_gene: .
j_gene: TRBJ2-1
v_gene: TRBV18
CDR3aa: CASSPLTGLEQFF
CDR3nt: TGTGCCAGCTCACCCTTAACGGGGCTTGAGCAGTTCTTC

abundance: medium-sized
d_gene: .
j_gene: TRBJ2-5
v_gene: TRBV10-1
CDR3aa: CASSESGKGMEETQYF
CDR3nt: TGCGCCAGCAGTGAGTCGGGGAAAGGAATGGAGGAGACCCAGTACTTC

abundance: .
d_gene: .
j_gene: TRBJ2-1
v_gene: TRBV9
CDR3aa: CASSFRGGNTGSNNEQFF
CDR3nt: TGTGCCAGCAGCTTCCGTGGAGGGAATACTGGGTCCAACAATGAGCAGTTCTTC

abundance: .
d_gene: TRBD2
j_gene: TRBJ2-3
v_gene: TRBV19
CDR3aa: CASSIGLAGGTDTQYF
CDR3nt: TGTGCCAGTAGTATAGGACTAGCGGGAGGCACAGATACGCAGTATTTT

abundance: .
d_gene: .
j_gene: TRBJ1-4
v_gene: TRBV21-1
CDR3aa: CAPPGQGREKLFF
CDR3nt: TGTGCCCCCCCGGGACAGGGTAGGGAAAAACTGTTTTTT

abundance: .
d_gene: .
j_gene: TRBJ1-5
v_gene: TRBV30
CDR3aa: CAWSEGAFYADQPQHF
CDR3nt: TGTGCCTGGAGTGAAGGGGCGTTCTACGCAGATCAGCCCCAGCATTTT

abundance: once
d_gene: .
j_gene: TRBJ2-5
v_gene: TRBV18
CDR3aa: CASSSGGVQETQYF
CDR3nt: TGTGCCAGCTCATCCGGCGGAGTCCAAGAGACCCAGTACTTC

abundance: .
d_gene: TRBD1
j_gene: TRBJ1-5
v_gene: TRBV28
CDR3aa: CASSDNQRTGNQPQHF
CDR3nt: TGTGCCAGCAGCGACAACCAACGGACAGGGAATCAGCCCCAGCATTTT

abundance: .
d_gene: TRBD1
j_gene: TRBJ2-7
v_gene: TRBV11-2
CDR3aa: CASSLDRGQGSPYEQYF
CDR3nt: TGTGCCAGCAGCTTAGATCGTGGACAGGGGAGTCCTTACGAGCAGTACTTC

abundance: .
d_gene: TRBD1
j_gene: TRBJ2-3
v_gene: TRBV18
CDR3aa: CASWTGLGTDTQYF
CDR3nt: TGTGCCAGCTGGACAGGGTTGGGCACAGATACGCAGTATTTT

abundance: .
d_gene: TRBD2
j_gene: TRBJ2-5
v_gene: TRBV28
CDR3aa: CASSSRTSGNQETQYF
CDR3nt: TGTGCCAGCAGTTCGAGGACTAGCGGGAACCAAGAGACCCAGTACTTC

abundance: .
d_gene: .
j_gene: TRBJ1-4
v_gene: TRBV5-1
CDR3aa: CASRRGTNEKLFF
CDR3nt: TGCGCCAGCAGGAGGGGAACTAATGAAAAACTGTTTTTT

abundance: .
d_gene: TRBD1
j_gene: TRBJ1-2
v_gene: TRBV28
CDR3aa: CASRRQGSFSGYTF
CDR3nt: TGTGCCAGCCGCCGACAGGGTAGCTTCTCAGGCTACACCTTC

abundance: once
d_gene: .
j_gene: TRBJ1-2
v_gene: TRBV4-3
CDR3aa: CASSQEFNYGYTF
CDR3nt: TGCGCCAGCAGCCAAGAATTTAACTATGGCTACACCTTC

abundance: .
d_gene: .
j_gene: TRBJ2-3
v_gene: TRBV2
CDR3aa: CASRRSDTQYF
CDR3nt: TGTGCCAGCCGAAGGAGTGATACGCAGTATTTT

abundance: .
d_gene: TRBD1
j_gene: TRBJ1-1
v_gene: TRBV9
CDR3aa: CASSSQTGALNTEAFF
CDR3nt: TGTGCCAGCAGCTCCCAGACAGGGGCCCTGAACACTGAAGCTTTCTTT

abundance: .
d_gene: .
j_gene: TRBJ2-1
v_gene: TRBV29-1
CDR3aa: CSVDTGSSYNEQFF
CDR3nt: TGCAGCGTAGATACAGGGAGCTCCTACAATGAGCAGTTCTTC

abundance: .
d_gene: TRBD2
j_gene: TRBJ2-5
v_gene: TRBV7-8
CDR3aa: CASSSRTSGQETQYF
CDR3nt: TGTGCCAGCAGCTCCCGGACTAGCGGCCAAGAGACCCAGTACTTC

abundance: .
d_gene: .
j_gene: TRBJ2-1
v_gene: TRBV7-9
CDR3aa: CASSHRVNEQFF
CDR3nt: TGTGCCAGCAGCCACCGGGTTAATGAGCAGTTCTTC

abundance: .
d_gene: TRBD2
j_gene: TRBJ2-5
v_gene: TRBV10-3
CDR3aa: CAISEPSGSETQYF
CDR3nt: TGTGCCATCAGTGAGCCTAGCGGGTCAGAGACCCAGTACTTC

abundance: .
d_gene: .
j_gene: TRBJ1-1
v_gene: TRBV19
CDR3aa: CASSILKGRNTEAFF
CDR3nt: TGTGCCAGTAGTATCCTGAAGGGCAGGAACACTGAAGCTTTCTTT